Listed below are T cell receptor beta chains from one sample, sequenced in a study of shared clonotypes between healthy human individuals. Assay used: immunoSEQ multiplex PCR; TCRdb lists only in-frame clones, some missing. The table has about 2 million clones, 90% to 95% seen once. Sequences were obtained from naive CD4+ T cells sorted from blood. These receptors all come from a man younger than 30 in good health. The CDR3 runs from the conserved cysteine through the conserved F or W. A D gene is named only where the DNA matches it firmly. A row's size may be missing; if present it is once, few, many or a size class.

j_call v_call d_call clone_size cdr3_length cdr3_nt cdr3_aa
TRBJ2-7 TRBV27 . . 15 TGTGCCAGCAGTTTATCTCCCCAGGGTAACTACGAGCAGTACTTC CASSLSPQGNYEQYF
TRBJ1-4 TRBV5-1 . . 15 TGCGCCAGCAGCTTGGCCGGGAGAACTAATGAAAAACTGTTTTTT CASSLAGRTNEKLFF
TRBJ2-3 TRBV19 . . 13 TGTGCCAGTAGTCTCTTTAGCACAGATACGCAGTATTTT CASSLFSTDTQYF
TRBJ1-2 TRBV14 . . 14 TGTGCCAGCAGCCACATGGTTCGGGACTATGGCTACACCTTC CASSHMVRDYGYTF
TRBJ1-2 TRBV2 TRBD1 . 13 TGTGCCAGCAACAGGGGAGACTTGGATGGCTACACCTTC CASNRGDLDGYTF
TRBJ2-7 TRBV28 TRBD2 . 14 TGTGCCAGCAGCCCGGCGGGGGACCTCTACGAGCAGTACTTC CASSPAGDLYEQYF
TRBJ1-5 TRBV7-9 TRBD1 . 15 TGTGCCAGCAGCTCCCAGGGGGCAGGGAATCAGCCCCAGCATTTT CASSSQGAGNQPQHF
TRBJ2-6 TRBV5-1 . . 14 TGCGCCAGCAGCCCAGTTGATGGGGCCAACGTCCTGACTTTC CASSPVDGANVLTF
TRBJ2-2 TRBV6-6 . once 13 TGTGCCAGCAGCCCGCGGAGGGACGGGGAGCTGTTTTTT CASSPRRDGELFF
TRBJ1-6 TRBV4-1 . few 16 TGCGCCAGCAGCAGGACGGTGGCCTCCTATAATTCACCCCTCCACTTT CASSRTVASYNSPLHF
TRBJ1-2 TRBV27 TRBD1 . 14 TGTGCCAGCAGCGCGGACAGGGGTAACTATGGCTACACCTTC CASSADRGNYGYTF
TRBJ1-2 TRBV5-6 . . 13 TGTGCCAGCAGCTTGGCCTCGGGGAACGGCTACACCTTC CASSLASGNGYTF
TRBJ1-2 TRBV30 . . 12 TGTGCCTGGAGTGGGGAGGGCTATGGCTACACCTTC CAWSGEGYGYTF
TRBJ2-7 TRBV6-1 TRBD1 . 13 TGTGCCAGCAACCTGGACAGGGACTACGAGCAGTACTTC CASNLDRDYEQYF
TRBJ2-5 TRBV7-2 TRBD1 . 14 TGTGCCAGCAGCCAAGGGACAGGACCAGAGACCCAGTACTTC CASSQGTGPETQYF
TRBJ1-6 TRBV27 TRBD1 . 13 TGTGCCAGCAGTCCACAGGGGTTTTCACCCCTCCACTTT CASSPQGFSPLHF
TRBJ2-2 TRBV19 . . 14 TGTGCCAGTAGGAACAGAGGGAACACCGGGGAGCTGTTTTTT CASRNRGNTGELFF
TRBJ2-1 TRBV15 . . 14 TGTGCCACCACACTGGGACACACCTACAATGAGCAGTTCTTC CATTLGHTYNEQFF
TRBJ2-1 TRBV11-2 TRBD2 . 16 TGTGCCAGCAGCTTTAGCGGGGGGGCCGCTGTCCATGAGCAGTTCTTC CASSFSGGAAVHEQFF
TRBJ2-7 TRBV11-2 TRBD1 . 15 TGTGCCAGCAGCCTGGGACAGGGGGCCCCCTACGAGCAGTACTTC CASSLGQGAPYEQYF
TRBJ2-1 TRBV7-9 . . 13 TGTGCCAGCAGCTTCCTCCCCTACAATGAGCAGTTCTTC CASSFLPYNEQFF
TRBJ2-5 TRBV6-4 TRBD1 . 15 TGTGCCAGCAGTGAACCCACAGGGGGGCGAGAGACCCAGTACTTC CASSEPTGGRETQYF
TRBJ1-5 TRBV5-8 . . 14 TGTGCCAGCAGCTTCGGGAGAGGCAATCAGCCCCAGCATTTT CASSFGRGNQPQHF
TRBJ2-2 TRBV11-3 TRBD1 once 15 TGTGCCAGCAGTCGAGGGGGCAAGACTACCGGGGAGCTGTTTTTT CASSRGGKTTGELFF
TRBJ2-7 TRBV10-3 TRBD2 . 15 TGTGCCATCAGTGATCTAGCGGGAGGTTCCTACGAGCAGTACTTC CAISDLAGGSYEQYF
TRBJ1-5 TRBV10-3 . . 13 TGTGCCATCAAGGCAGGGCAGGGACAGCCCCAGCATTTT CAIKAGQGQPQHF
TRBJ2-3 TRBV9 . . 14 TGTGCCAGCAGTGCAACCGGAAGCACAGATACGCAGTATTTT CASSATGSTDTQYF
TRBJ2-5 TRBV5-1 . few 12 TGCGCCAGCAGCTTGGACCGGGAGACCCAGTACTTC CASSLDRETQYF
TRBJ2-7 TRBV1 . . 18 TGCACCAGCAGCCAAGATCTCTGGGCTAGCGGCCTCTCCTACGAGCAGTACTTC CTSSQDLWASGLSYEQYF
TRBJ2-5 TRBV7-2 TRBD2 . 15 TGTGCCAGCAGCTTTACTTTAGCGGGAGGGGAGACCCAGTACTTC CASSFTLAGGETQYF
TRBJ1-4 TRBV5-1 . . 15 TGCGCCAGCAGCTTGTACAGGGACGCTAATGAAAAACTGTTTTTT CASSLYRDANEKLFF
TRBJ2-3 TRBV2 TRBD1 . 15 TGTGCCAGCAGGCAGGGGGCGAAGGGCACAGATACGCAGTATTTT CASRQGAKGTDTQYF
TRBJ2-4 TRBV11-2 . . 14 TGTGCCAGCAGCTTAGGTGGGGGCGAAAACATTCAGTACTTC CASSLGGGENIQYF
TRBJ2-7 TRBV6-1 . . 13 TGTGCCGGGAGACGGCAAAGCTCCTACGAGCAGTACTTC CAGRRQSSYEQYF
TRBJ2-2 TRBV5-1 TRBD1 . 14 TGCGCCAGCAGCGCGGGACAGGGAACCGGGGAGCTGTTTTTT CASSAGQGTGELFF
TRBJ2-7 TRBV7-8 TRBD2 . 13 TGTGCCAGCAGTGTGGCGGGAGGGTACGAGCAGTACTTC CASSVAGGYEQYF
TRBJ2-1 TRBV6-5 TRBD2 . 13 TGTGCCACCAATAGCGGGAATTACAATGAGCAGTTCTTC CATNSGNYNEQFF
TRBJ2-2 TRBV6-5 TRBD2 once 15 TGTGCCAGCACCGGGACTAGCGGGTTCACCGGGGAGCTGTTTTTT CASTGTSGFTGELFF
TRBJ2-3 TRBV7-9 . . 14 TGTGCCAGCAGCCTAGATAAGAGCACAGATACGCAGTATTTT CASSLDKSTDTQYF
TRBJ1-4 TRBV25-1 . . 14 TGTGCCAGCAGTGAAGCCGGGGTGGGCCAGAAACTGTTTTTT CASSEAGVGQKLFF
TRBJ1-2 TRBV6-1 . once 12 TGTGCCAGCAGCGGACAGAACTATGGCTACACCTTC CASSGQNYGYTF
TRBJ2-2 TRBV11-2 . . 16 TGTGCCAGCAGCCCCCCTTTCCGGGAGAACACCGGGGAGCTGTTTTTT CASSPPFRENTGELFF
TRBJ2-7 TRBV11-2 TRBD2 . 16 TGTGCCAGCAGCTTAGCTCTTAGCGGGTTAGGGAACGAGCAGTACTTC CASSLALSGLGNEQYF
TRBJ1-4 TRBV4-1 TRBD1 . 17 TGCGCCAGCAGCCAAGGGACAGGGTTGTTGGGGGGTGAAAAACTGTTTTTT CASSQGTGLLGGEKLFF
TRBJ1-1 TRBV7-2 TRBD1 . 14 TGTGCCAGCAGCTTAGGAGACAGGGGTACTGAAGCTTTCTTT CASSLGDRGTEAFF
TRBJ2-7 TRBV7-9 . . 15 TGTGCCAGCAGCTCCCAGTTTGGTTTCGGCTACGAGCAGTACTTC CASSSQFGFGYEQYF
TRBJ2-1 TRBV11-1 . . 14 TGTGCCAGCAGCTTAAGTAGCGGCCCCAGTGAGCAGTTCTTC CASSLSSGPSEQFF
TRBJ2-3 TRBV6-5 . . 14 TGTGCCAGCGTTTCCCTCGGGGACACGGTACGGCAGTATTTT CASVSLGDTVRQYF
TRBJ1-4 TRBV30 . . 15 TGTGCCTGGAGTGTCGTCCGGGGCGTGAGTGAAAAACTGTTTTTT CAWSVVRGVSEKLFF
TRBJ1-6 TRBV7-3 . . 15 TGTGCCAGCAGCTTAAAGTCTGTAGGGGGTTCACCCCTCCACTTT CASSLKSVGGSPLHF
TRBJ2-7 TRBV10-2 TRBD2 . 20 TGCGCCAGCACCTCGAGGGGGGGCGGGGGACTAGCGGGATCGGGGTACGAGCAGTACTTC CASTSRGGGGLAGSGYEQYF